The sequence of this TCR beta chain was determined in a study of CXCR3-negative and CXCR3-positive naive CD8 T cells. Study-level information: Per-library TRB read counts averaged about 1.5 +/- 0.3 million, adding up to some 150 million in total.

This CDR3 has 14 residues. Germline V gene data show CDR1 as MDHEN and CDR2 as SYDVKM. Whole-study findings and limits: Diversity proved comparably high across both naive subsets and much lower in memory CD8+ cells. Naive cells with CXCR3 showed TRB CDR3s that were more hydrophobic than those in CXCR3-negative naive cells.

Cells classed as naive CD8+ T cells were CD45RO-CCR7+CD27+CD95-. Details on this clonotype: Its antigen is not known.

Through 5' RACE with UMI labels, the TRB cDNA libraries were prepared. TCRdb re-called the 5' RACE reads; every CDR3 protein appears as one record, without DNA. The sample has 65,000 to 90,000 distinct CDR3 sequences, and its top ten clones hold approximately 0.67%. The rearrangement links TRBV28 to TRBJ1-1. This clonotype originated in a human donor in good health. Some clones in this sample may be carry-over from other donors' samples. Source material: naive CXCR3+ CD8+ T cells from blood. This sample's subset: CD45RO-CCR7+CD27+CD95- naive CD8+ T cells expressing CXCR3 (TNR3+). The CDR3 spells CASSPRRVYTEAFF.